Listed below are T cell receptor beta chains from one sample, sequenced in a study of blood T cells in healthy people across ages. TCRdb re-called the 5' RACE reads with MiXCR, one entry per CDR3 protein. The sample has about 700,000 distinct CDR3 sequences, about a third seen once. The sequencing sample was made of blood. The receptors were sampled from a woman older than 75 in good health. The CDR3 runs from the conserved cysteine through the conserved F or W. The D gene is left open where the match is weak. Expanded clones are given a class, and other clones once, few, many or no size at all.

>.|.|TRBV29-1|TRBJ2-1
TGCAGCGTTGAACAGATTCCCGGATACAATGAGCAGTTCTTC
CSVEQIPGYNEQFF
>few|.|TRBV6-5|TRBJ1-1
TGTGCCAGCAGTTACGCAACAGTGAACACTGAAGCTTTCTTT
CASSYATVNTEAFF
>.|.|TRBV4-3|TRBJ1-3
TGCGCCAGCAGCCAAGAAGTTAAAACTACCGGAAACACCATATATTTT
CASSQEVKTTGNTIYF
>.|TRBD2|TRBV6-4|TRBJ2-1
TGTGCCAGCAGTGACTCGGAGAGCGGGGGGTGGAATGAGCAGTTCTTC
CASSDSESGGWNEQFF
>.|.|TRBV6-5|TRBJ1-5
TGTGCCAGCAGGAGAACGTCGGGTCAGCCCCAGCATTTT
CASRRTSGQPQHF
>few|.|TRBV19|TRBJ1-2
TGTGCCAGTAGTATGGTTGCGGGGGGGACCTATGGCTACACCTTC
CASSMVAGGTYGYTF
>.|TRBD1|TRBV10-3|TRBJ2-7
TGTGCCATCAGTGACGGGACAGGGGCGGACGAGCAGTACTTC
CAISDGTGADEQYF
>.|.|TRBV12-3/TRBV12-4|TRBJ1-1
TGTGCCAGCAGTTTTATTAGCAGGGCGTTGGGTAGAGCTTTCTTT
CASSFISRALGRAFF
>few|TRBD2|TRBV5-1|TRBJ2-5
TGCGCCAGCAGCTTGACTAGCGGGAGGGATCAAGAGACCCAGTACTTC
CASSLTSGRDQETQYF
>.|TRBD1|TRBV6-4|TRBJ1-1
TGTGCCAGCAGTGAGGGACAGGGATCGAACACTGAAGCTTTCTTT
CASSEGQGSNTEAFF
>many|TRBD1|TRBV28|TRBJ1-1
TGTGCCAGCAGCGTCTCGGACAGGGGCCTAGGCGGGGCTTTCTTT
CASSVSDRGLGGAFF
>few|.|TRBV7-9|TRBJ1-2
TGTGCCAGCAGCCCTGACTTACACTATGGCTACACCTTC
CASSPDLHYGYTF
>.|.|TRBV20-1|TRBJ2-3
TGCAGTGCTAGACCTTCCGACAGGCCAAGCACAGATACGCAGTATTTT
CSARPSDRPSTDTQYF
>.|.|TRBV28|TRBJ1-5
TGTGCCAGCAGCGGGGAGTATCAGCCCCAGCATTTT
CASSGEYQPQHF
>few|.|TRBV28|TRBJ1-5
TGTGCCAGCAGTTTGGGGGCCCTCAGGCCCCAGCATTTT
CASSLGALRPQHF
>.|TRBD1|TRBV6-6|TRBJ1-1
TGTGCCAGCAGCGTAACAGGGGGCGTACCCCAAATCCAAGCTTTCTTT
CASSVTGGVPQIQAFF
>.|TRBD1|TRBV28|TRBJ2-7
TGTGCCAGCAGTTTATTCGGACAGGGGAAGAACGAGCAGTACTTC
CASSLFGQGKNEQYF
>.|.|TRBV20-1|TRBJ1-2
TGCAGTGCTAGAGTGACAGGCCCCACGGACTATGGCTACACCTTC
CSARVTGPTDYGYTF
>.|.|TRBV12-3/TRBV12-4|TRBJ1-5
TGTGCCAGCAGTTTTGGATTTGAATACGACCAGCCCCAGCATTTT
CASSFGFEYDQPQHF
>many|.|TRBV7-2|TRBJ2-4
TGTGCCAGCAGCCCCCGCCCGTTGTATGACATTCAGTACTTC
CASSPRPLYDIQYF
>.|TRBD2|TRBV7-9|TRBJ2-5
TGTGCCAGCAGCTTTACGACTAGCGGGGGCCCACAAGAGACCCAGTACTTC
CASSFTTSGGPQETQYF
>many|TRBD1|TRBV12-3/TRBV12-4|TRBJ1-4
TGTGCCAGCAGTACGGGACAGGGGCCCTCGGGTGAAAAACTGTTTTTT
CASSTGQGPSGEKLFF
>.|.|TRBV6-5|TRBJ1-5
TGTGCCAGCAGCCCAGCCTATAGCAATCAGCCCCAGCATTTT
CASSPAYSNQPQHF
>.|.|TRBV6-1|TRBJ1-4
TGTGCCAGCAGTGAAACCGCCAAGGAAAAACTGTTTTTT
CASSETAKEKLFF
>many|.|TRBV7-2|TRBJ2-3
TGTGCCAGCAGCGGAGTAGCGAGGATGGGCGATACGCAGTATTTT
CASSGVARMGDTQYF
>.|TRBD1|TRBV6-6|TRBJ2-7
TGTGCCAGCAGAGCTCCGGGGACAGGGTCCTACGAGCAGTACTTC
CASRAPGTGSYEQYF